Shown below are 27 T cell receptor beta chains from a single sample sequenced in a study of CD8 T cells in ankylosing spondylitis. From the 5' RACE reads, TCRdb called clonotypes with MiXCR, one entry per CDR3 protein. The profile covers some 200,000 distinct CDR3 sequences, with 20% to 30% appearing a single time and 5% to 7.5% taken by the ten largest. The sample taken for sequencing was blood, either unsorted or a sorted T cell fraction (not recorded which). The receptors shown here come from a male donor with ankylosing spondylitis or in good health (not recorded which).

This clonotype was seen more than once but under ten times. The rearrangement joins TRBV10-3 to TRBJ1-1; no firm D call. Germline CDR1 ENHRY, CDR2 SYGVKD. The CDR3 runs to 12 residues. Trimming left V 3 bases short and J 7 bases short, with 9 bases between. CDR3 loop: CAISDWESEAFF. The CDR3 DNA follows: TGTGCCATCAGTGATTGGGAGAGTGAAGCTTTCTTT.

This clonotype showed up many times. This chain joins TRBV3-1 and TRBJ2-3; TRBD2 aligns across 13 bases. Per the germline V gene, CDR1 is LGHDT and CDR2 is YNNKEL (reference sequence). V shed 4 bases and J 6 bases; nucleotides not matched to a gene: 4. This CDR3 is built from 15 residues. In DNA form, the CDR3 reads TGTGCCAGCAGCCTCCGGACTAGCGGGAGTGATACGCAGTATTTT. It encodes CASSLRTSGSDTQYF.

This clonotype has only a few counts. The rearrangement joins TRBV20-1 to TRBJ2-1; 10 nucleotides line up with TRBD2. This CDR3 has 15 residues. J lost 3 bases, V lost 3 bases, and 5 bases had no gene match. CDR1 and CDR2 from the germline V gene are DFQATT and SNEGSKA (reference sequence). CDR3 bases: TGCAGTGCTAGGGAACTAGCGGGAATCTACAATGAGCAGTTCTTC. As protein: CSARELAGIYNEQFF.

This clonotype turned up a few times. The chain joins TRBV6-1 to TRBJ2-3; D possibly corresponds to TRBD2 (5 bases). The germline CDR1 and CDR2 sequences are MNHNS and SASEGT. The CDR3 spans 14 residues. V lost 6 bases and J 0 bases, leaving 10 bases between the germline ends. CDR3 coding DNA: TGTGCCAGCAGGGACTTCGCTAGCACAGATACGCAGTATTTT. Residues: CASRDFASTDTQYF.

This clonotype was picked up many times. This rearrangement joins TRBV5-1 to TRBJ2-7; possible D gene TRBD2, 6 bases. The CDR3 runs 16 residues. V lost 4 bases to trimming and J lost 0 bases, with 17 bases between them. Germline V gives CDR1 SGHRS, CDR2 YFSETQ. CDR3 DNA: TGCGCCAGCAGCACTTCACCTAGCGTATCCTCCTACGAGCAGTACTTC. Residues: CASSTSPSVSSYEQYF.

This sequence joins TRBV4-2 and TRBJ2-2, with D maybe TRBD2 (6 bases). Trimming cost V 5 bases and J 3 bases, with 16 bases left between them. This CDR3 is built from 16 residues. The germline gives CDR1 LGHNA, CDR2 YNFKEQ. The CDR3 is CASSAHSGRDTGELFF. The CDR3, as DNA: TGTGCCAGCAGCGCCCACAGCGGGCGGGACACCGGGGAGCTGTTTTTT.

This clonotype has at least ten counts. The chain recombines TRBV18 with TRBJ2-1; 9 bases are shared with TRBD1. This CDR3 spans 14 amino acids. Germline V lookup: CDR1 KGHSH, CDR2 LQKENI. Unmatched junction bases numbered 4, after V lost 3 bases and J lost 7 bases. This CDR3 reads CASSPRTGENEQFF. The CDR3 DNA is TGTGCCAGCTCACCCCGGACAGGGGAAAATGAGCAGTTCTTC.

This clonotype was counted only a few times. The chain combines TRBV20-1 with TRBJ2-6, with 10 bases matching TRBD1. CDR3 size: 16 residues. The V gene end was trimmed by 5 bases and the J gene end by 0 bases; junction bases not matched to a gene: 4. Germline V CDR1 and CDR2: DFQATT, SNEGSKA (reference sequence). The CDR3: CSAGTGATSGANVLTF. As DNA, the CDR3 is TGCAGTGCTGGGACAGGGGCTACCTCTGGGGCCAACGTCCTGACTTTC.

This clonotype occurred a few times. The chain joins TRBV20-1 to TRBJ2-7; D remains unclear. Germline assignment: CDR1 DFQATT and CDR2 SNEGSKA (reference sequence). Trimming cost V 7 bases and J 0 bases, with 13 bases left between them. The CDR3 contains 13 residues. CDR3 DNA: TGCAGTGTCAGTCCCCCCAGCTCCTACGAGCAGTACTTC. It is translated as CSVSPPSSYEQYF.

The rearrangement links TRBV12-3 or TRBV12-4 to TRBJ1-1; weak D call: TRBD1 (5 bases). CDR3 length: 14 amino acids. Between the trimmed V and J ends, which lost 5 bases and 1 base, there was a span of 11 bases. The CDR3 reads CASSTGTENTEAFF. The CDR3 DNA reads as TGTGCCAGCAGTACCGGGACGGAGAACACTGAAGCTTTCTTT.

The table lists this clonotype with a few counts. The gene calls are TRBV6-5 and TRBJ2-7; D could derive from TRBD1 or TRBD2 (5 bases each). The germline V gene has CDR1 MNHEY and CDR2 SVGAGI. Trimming took 3 bases from V and 4 from J, leaving 10 bases between them. The CDR3 loop spans 13 amino acids. CDR3 amino acids: CASSYQGAYEQYF. The DNA for the CDR3 is TGTGCCAGCAGTTATCAGGGAGCGTACGAGCAGTACTTC.

This chain uses TRBV20-1 with TRBJ2-7; TRBD1 agrees at 7 bases. V was clipped by 2 bases and J by 4 bases; unmatched bases: 5. CDR3 length: 13 amino acids. Germline V lookup: CDR1 DFQATT, CDR2 SNEGSKA (reference sequence). CDR3 sequence: CSARSGTVYEQYF. Written as DNA, the CDR3 is TGCAGTGCTAGATCCGGGACAGTATACGAGCAGTACTTC.

This clonotype has just a few counts. V gene TRBV20-1 combines with J gene TRBJ1-1; no definite D call. V was shortened by 0 bases and J by 1 base, with 18 bases between the two germline ends. Germline assignment: CDR1 DFQATT and CDR2 SNEGSKA (reference sequence). The CDR3 has 17 amino acids. In DNA, the CDR3 is TGCAGTGCTAGAGATTCGGGCCCCACGGGTACGAACACTGAAGCTTTCTTT. The encoded protein is CSARDSGPTGTNTEAFF.

In its sample, this clonotype was seen once. The chain is built from TRBV29-1 and TRBJ1-1, with D perhaps matching TRBD1 (5 bases). The CDR3 is 15 amino acids. V was clipped by 6 bases and J by 1 base, with 18 bases between them. The germline CDR1 and CDR2 sequences are SQVTM and ANQGSEA. The CDR3 spells CSVLDSGTPNTEAFF. The CDR3 DNA reads as TGCAGCGTCCTGGATTCCGGGACCCCGAACACTGAAGCTTTCTTT. Full variable domain (rest looked up from reference TRBV29-1 and TRBJ1-1): SAVISQKPSRDICQRGTSLTIQCQVDSQVTMMFWYRQQPGQSLTLIATANQGSEATYESGFVIDKFPISRPNLTFSTLTVSNMSPEDSSIYLCSVLDSGTPNTEAFFGQGTRLTVV.

This clonotype was detected many times. The chain uses TRBV20-1 and TRBJ2-5; D might be TRBD2 (6 bases). The CDR3 runs 13 residues. CDR1 is DFQATT and CDR2 is SNEGSKA in the germline V gene (reference sequence). Trimming removed 0 bases from V and 9 bases from J, with 14 bases in between. As DNA, the CDR3 is TGCAGTGCTAGAGAAGGCGGGAAAGCCCCCCAGTACTTC. Amino acid sequence: CSAREGGKAPQYF.

The chain couples TRBV10-3 to TRBJ2-1, with D perhaps TRBD1 (6 bases). CDR3 length: 14 residues. Germline CDR1 ENHRY, CDR2 SYGVKD. Trimming shortened V by 10 bases and J by 2 bases, and 15 bases separated the two germline ends. Here the CDR3 reads CATDPGQTYNEQFF. The CDR3 DNA reads as TGTGCCACCGATCCGGGACAAACCTACAATGAGCAGTTCTTC.

The sample holds many counts of this clonotype. The chain carries TRBV7-2 and TRBJ1-2; the D is unclear. V gave up 1 base and J gave up 7 bases, with 10 bases separating them. This CDR3 contains 13 residues. The V gene's germline CDR1 is SGHTA and CDR2 FQGNSA. CDR3 sequence reads: CASSLGAGRGYTF. The CDR3 DNA reads TGTGCCAGCAGCTTAGGGGCCGGCCGTGGCTACACCTTC.

V usage is TRBV20-1 and J usage is TRBJ2-7, with TRBD2 identical over 15 bases. CDR3 length equals 19 residues. V trimming: 3 bases; J trimming: 0 bases; junction bases outside the gene matches: 12. Germline V gene data show CDR1 as DFQATT and CDR2 as SNEGSKA (reference sequence). The CDR3 region is CSARPRTSGRAVSSYEQYF. The CDR3 region has the DNA TGCAGTGCTAGGCCCAGGACTAGCGGGAGGGCCGTATCCTCCTACGAGCAGTACTTC.

There are many counts of this clonotype. The chain uses TRBV20-1 and TRBJ2-1; 10 positions match TRBD2. V was clipped by 6 bases and J by 10 bases; unmatched bases: 15. The length of the CDR3 is 15 residues. Germline V gene data show CDR1 as DFQATT and CDR2 as SNEGSKA (reference sequence). This CDR3 is CSAPKAGGPPLEQFF. For the CDR3, the DNA is TGCAGTGCACCAAAAGCGGGAGGGCCTCCTTTGGAGCAGTTCTTC.

This clonotype has ten or more counts. The rearrangement links TRBV5-4 to TRBJ2-2; D is possibly TRBD2 (6 bases). With 1 base removed from V and 8 bases from J, the gap between germline ends came to 15 bases. CDR3 size: 15 residues. Germline V gene sequence: CDR1 SGHNT, CDR2 YYREEE (reference sequence). CDR3 coding DNA: TGTGCCAGCAGCTTGTCGGGGAGGTCCGCGGGGGAGCTGTTTTTT. It codes for CASSLSGRSAGELFF.

This clonotype has a count of ten or more. V usage is TRBV10-3 and J usage is TRBJ2-3; 7 bases fit TRBD1. CDR3 size: 14 residues. Germline loops: CDR1 ENHRY, CDR2 SYGVKD. J gave up 4 bases and V 6 bases, and 7 bases lay outside the gene matches. The CDR3 reads CAIRMTGPSDTQYF. CDR3 bases: TGTGCCATCAGGATGACAGGGCCTTCAGATACGCAGTATTTT.

Ten or more counts support this clonotype. The chain is built from TRBV5-1 and TRBJ2-7; 11 bases align to TRBD2. The germline V gene encodes CDR1 SGHRS and CDR2 YFSETQ. This CDR3 comprises 15 residues. V lost 3 bases to trimming and J lost 4 bases; unmatched junction nucleotides: 6. CDR3 DNA sequence: TGCGCCAGCAGCTCTACTAGCGGGAGCGGGTACGAGCAGTACTTC. Translating gives CASSSTSGSGYEQYF.

This clonotype was seen repeatedly, ten times or more. This chain links TRBV3-1 with TRBJ1-2; a possible D gene is TRBD1 (6 bases). CDR3 length equals 15 residues. V was clipped by 4 bases and J by 2 bases, with 14 bases between them. Germline values: CDR1 LGHDT, CDR2 YNNKEL (reference sequence). CDR3 nucleotides: TGTGCCAGCAGCCCCGATTGGCAGGGGAACTATGGCTACACCTTC. This translates into CASSPDWQGNYGYTF. Complete variable domain (other parts from reference TRBV3-1 and TRBJ1-2): DTAVSQTPKYLVTQMGNDKSIKCEQNLGHDTMYWYKQDSKKFLKIMFSYNNKELIINETVPNRFSPKSPDKAHLNLHINSLELGDSAVYFCASSPDWQGNYGYTFGSGTRLTVV.

This clonotype was counted at least ten times. For the CDR3, the DNA is TGCAGCGTTGTTCTAGCGGGGAGCCCCTACGAGCAGTACTTC. It translates to CSVVLAGSPYEQYF. The V call is TRBV29-1, the J call TRBJ2-7; 9 nucleotides agree with TRBD2. The germline V gene has CDR1 SQVTM and CDR2 ANQGSEA. There are 14 residues in the CDR3. The J segment lost 2 bases and the V segment lost 4 bases, leaving 6 bases of the junction unmatched.

This clonotype was observed many times. The chain employs TRBV9 and TRBJ2-3, with TRBD2 as a possible D gene (5 bases). Germline values: CDR1 SGDLS, CDR2 YYNGEE. Trimming stripped 0 bases from V and 4 bases from J, with 12 bases between. The CDR3 is 15 residues long. For the CDR3, the DNA is TGTGCCAGCAGCGTAGGGTTAGCGAATCCAGATACGCAGTATTTT. It specifies CASSVGLANPDTQYF.

The genes are TRBV20-1 and TRBJ2-3; 10 nucleotides align to TRBD2. This CDR3 region has 12 residues. Per germline, CDR1 DFQATT and CDR2 SNEGSKA (reference sequence). The J segment lost 10 bases and the V segment lost 5 bases, leaving 6 bases of the junction unmatched. Here the CDR3 reads CSAGRSGRAQYF. CDR3 coding DNA: TGCAGTGCTGGGAGAAGCGGGAGGGCGCAGTATTTT.

Only a few counts were recorded for this clonotype. The chain joins TRBV6-5 to TRBJ2-1, with 11 bases lining up with TRBD2. In germline, CDR1 is MNHEY, CDR2 SVGAGI. There are 18 residues in the CDR3. After removal of 2 bases from V and 9 bases from J, the junction contained 15 bases not matched to a gene. CDR3 in DNA: TGTGCCAGCAGTTACAATTCTCCGGGACTAGCGGATTCTACTGAGCAGTTCTTC. Protein product: CASSYNSPGLADSTEQFF.